These T cell receptor beta chains were read from a single sample in a study of glioma-infiltrating T cells after dendritic cell vaccination. Only in-frame clones appear in the TCRdb table, and some are missing; sequencing was by immunoSEQ multiplex PCR. The sample lists about 58,000 clones, about 79% occurring once. The source material was blood, sampled after dendritic cell vaccination. The source is a human donor with glioblastoma. CDR3s include the opening cysteine and the closing phenylalanine or tryptophan. The order of the fields is CDR3 DNA, CDR3 protein, clone size, V gene, D gene, J gene. A D gene is named only where the DNA matches it firmly. Expanded clones get a size class; other rows say once, few or many, or leave the size out.

TGTGCCAGCAGTTATGATTTGTGGGGGGGCCGGGGCTACACCTTC,CASSYDLWGGRGYTF,NA,TRBV6-5,NA,TRBJ1-2
TGTGCCAGCTCACCACCTGGACAGGGCGAAGGCTACACCTTC,CASSPPGQGEGYTF,NA,TRBV18,TRBD1,TRBJ1-2
TGTGCCAGTAGTAGGGACAGGCGACAGCCCCAGCATTTT,CASSRDRRQPQHF,NA,TRBV19,TRBD1,TRBJ1-5
TGTGCCAGCAGTTTAAGGACAGGGGGGAACACTGAAGCTTTCTTT,CASSLRTGGNTEAFF,NA,TRBV27,TRBD1,TRBJ1-1
TGTGCCAGCAGCCCGACCGGGGGAGACGAGCAGTACTTC,CASSPTGGDEQYF,NA,TRBV7-9,NA,TRBJ2-7
TGTGCCAGCAGCTCCCTTGACAGGGACGGAGAGACCCAGTACTTC,CASSSLDRDGETQYF,once,TRBV5-4,TRBD1,TRBJ2-5
TGCAGCGTTGCAAGGCAGGGCCTTAATGAAAAACTGTTTTTT,CSVARQGLNEKLFF,NA,TRBV29-1,NA,TRBJ1-4
TGCAGCGTTTTAACTAGCGGAAGCACAGATACGCAGTATTTT,CSVLTSGSTDTQYF,NA,TRBV29-1,TRBD2,TRBJ2-3
TGTGCCAGCAGCTTCCGAGGCGGCTACGAGCAGTACTTC,CASSFRGGYEQYF,NA,TRBV7-9,NA,TRBJ2-7
TGTGCCTGGAGCCCCACAACTGAAGCTTTCTTT,CAWSPTTEAFF,NA,TRBV30,NA,TRBJ1-1
TGCGCCAGCAGGGCAGGGGAAGGGAGCAATCAGCCCCAGCATTTT,CASRAGEGSNQPQHF,once,TRBV5-1,NA,TRBJ1-5
TGCGCCAGCAGCTTGGGGACAGGGGACTATGGCTACACCTTC,CASSLGTGDYGYTF,many,TRBV5-1,TRBD1,TRBJ1-2
TGTGCCAGCAGCTCTCTAAGCACAGATACGCAGTATTTT,CASSSLSTDTQYF,NA,TRBV5-6,NA,TRBJ2-3
TGTGCCAGTAGTACAACAGGGGGCGAAGTAAACACCGGGGAGCTGTTTTTT,CASSTTGGEVNTGELFF,NA,TRBV19,TRBD1,TRBJ2-2
TGTGCCAGCAGCCGAGCAGGGGGACCGGCGTACGAGCAGTACTTC,CASSRAGGPAYEQYF,few,TRBV5-6,TRBD1,TRBJ2-7
TGTGCAAGTCGCCAATCTAGGACTCAGCGCGAGCAGTACTTC,CASRQSRTQREQYF,NA,TRBV12-2,NA,TRBJ2-7
TGTGCCAGCTCAACCTCGGGACTCCTAGGGGATGGCTACACCTTC,CASSTSGLLGDGYTF,NA,TRBV18,NA,TRBJ1-2
TGTGCCAGCAGCCAGGCGACAGTTTACACTGAAGCTTTCTTT,CASSQATVYTEAFF,NA,TRBV4-2,NA,TRBJ1-1
TGTGCCAGCTCCGGGGACAGGGAGTATCAGCCCCAGCATTTT,CASSGDREYQPQHF,NA,TRBV28,TRBD1,TRBJ1-5
TGTGCCAGCTCCACAGGGCTATCCACCACAGATACGCAGTATTTT,CASSTGLSTTDTQYF,NA,TRBV6-5,NA,TRBJ2-3
TGCGCCAGCAGCCAGAAGACTAGCGGAGTCTATGAGCAGTTCTTC,CASSQKTSGVYEQFF,NA,TRBV4-1,TRBD2,TRBJ2-1
TGTGCCAGCAGACCAGCGGGGGGGCAGGAGACCCAGTACTTC,CASRPAGGQETQYF,NA,TRBV6-6,TRBD2,TRBJ2-5
TGTGCTAGCAGCTTAGACAGGGAAAATGAGCAGTTCTTC,CASSLDRENEQFF,few,TRBV7-7,TRBD1,TRBJ2-1
TGTGCCAGCAGCAAAGTTCTGGGGCGCGGAGGCTACACCTTC,CASSKVLGRGGYTF,NA,TRBV21-1,NA,TRBJ1-2
TGCGCCAGCAGCCAAGATGTAGCGGGGGCCCACGAGACCCAGTACTTC,CASSQDVAGAHETQYF,NA,TRBV4-3,TRBD2,TRBJ2-5
TGTGCCAGCAGTTACTCCTCCTACGCGAAAGCTTTCTTT,CASSYSSYAKAFF,NA,TRBV6-5,NA,TRBJ1-1
TGTGCCATCAGTGACCCCGGGACAGGGGGACTTCGCACCGGGGAGCTGTTTTTT,CAISDPGTGGLRTGELFF,NA,TRBV10-3,TRBD1,TRBJ2-2
TGTGCCAGCAGCCTGAGGGAGGAGAACTATGGCTACACCTTC,CASSLREENYGYTF,few,TRBV5-4,NA,TRBJ1-2
TGTGCCAGCAGCTTAGCCTGGGCCACCACAGATACGCAGTATTTT,CASSLAWATTDTQYF,NA,TRBV7-8,NA,TRBJ2-3
TGTGCCAGCAGCGCTACAGGGGAGGATCAGCCCCAGCATTTT,CASSATGEDQPQHF,NA,TRBV7-2,TRBD1,TRBJ1-5
TGTGCCAGCAGTGAAGCTTGGACAGGGGGCTACGAGCAGTACTTC,CASSEAWTGGYEQYF,NA,TRBV2,TRBD1,TRBJ2-7
TGTGCTAGCAGCTTAGCCTCGGGTCACGAGCAGTACTTC,CASSLASGHEQYF,NA,TRBV7-7,NA,TRBJ2-7
TGTGCCAGTAGTAGGCCCCTAAGGGGAGAGGGGGACATTCAGTACTTC,CASSRPLRGEGDIQYF,NA,TRBV19,NA,TRBJ2-4
TGTGCCTGGAGTGCGGGGTCCTCAATCTACGAGCAGTACTTC,CAWSAGSSIYEQYF,NA,TRBV30,NA,TRBJ2-7
TGTGCCAGACCTGAGATGTGGACTTTTTACTATAATTCACCCCTCCACTTT,CARPEMWTFYYNSPLHF,NA,TRBV6-7,NA,TRBJ1-6
TGTGCCAGCAGTTACAACGGAGTGGGAGGGCCCCAGCATTTT,CASSYNGVGGPQHF,NA,TRBV6-5,NA,TRBJ1-5
TGTGCCAGTAGTATGGTGAAGGGGTCGGTAGCTTTCTTT,CASSMVKGSVAFF,once,TRBV19,NA,TRBJ1-1
TGTGCCAGCAGCGCCTCAAACGGGTACTACGAGCAGTACTTC,CASSASNGYYEQYF,NA,TRBV5-5,NA,TRBJ2-7
TGTGCCAGCAGCGTGGGGGGGCGATCCTACGAGCAGTACTTC,CASSVGGRSYEQYF,NA,TRBV9,NA,TRBJ2-7
TGCGCCAGCATCCCGAATGAAAAACTGTTTTTT,CASIPNEKLFF,few,TRBV10-2,NA,TRBJ1-4
TGTGCCCAGCAAAGAGCGGGGGGCGACACAGATACGCAGTATTTT,CAQQRAGGDTDTQYF,NA,TRBV6-4,TRBD2,TRBJ2-3
TGTGCCAGCAGCCTAGGCCTGAGGGAGACCCAGTACTTC,CASSLGLRETQYF,NA,TRBV5-6,NA,TRBJ2-5
TGTGCCAGCAGGGACTGGGAGGGGCGGAGGCCCCAGCATTTT,CASRDWEGRRPQHF,many,TRBV6-1,NA,TRBJ1-5
TGTGCCAGCAGTTTCGTGGACGGGGGAGCTTTCTTT,CASSFVDGGAFF,NA,TRBV6-5,NA,TRBJ1-1
TGTGCCAGCAGTTTCCCAGGGACTGGGGCCCTCCACTTT,CASSFPGTGALHF,NA,TRBV27,NA,TRBJ1-6
TGCGCCAGCAGCTGGGGGGTTTACGGGGTGAACACTGAAGCTTTCTTT,CASSWGVYGVNTEAFF,NA,TRBV5-1,NA,TRBJ1-1
TGTGCCAGCAGCCCCTTTGGGCAGGGGGCCGCAGGGGCCAACGTCCTGACTTTC,CASSPFGQGAAGANVLTF,NA,TRBV2,TRBD1,TRBJ2-6
TGTGCCACCAGCAGGCAAAGACACCCGGTCAGTCAGTACGAGCAGTACTTC,CATSRQRHPVSQYEQYF,NA,TRBV15,NA,TRBJ2-7
TGCGCCAGCAGAGGAATAGCAGGGCTGGGAAAGACCGGGGAGCTGTTTTTT,CASRGIAGLGKTGELFF,NA,TRBV4-1,NA,TRBJ2-2